The sequence of this T cell receptor (beta chain) was determined in a study of cytomegalovirus exposure and HLA in healthy donors. General observations from the study: Usually a TCR sequence was rare, but some public TCRs were found in many donors. Apparent HLA restriction characterized most CMV-associated TCR beta chains in a later analysis.

Amplification used 60 Vbeta primers and 13 Jbeta primers. Measured with immunoSEQ multiplex PCR; TCRdb has only the in-frame clones, and not every one. This table holds some 100,000 clones, roughly three quarters found once. The CDR3 covers 15 residues. Germline V gene sequence: CDR1 SGHTA, CDR2 FQGNSA. The J segment lost 0 bases and the V segment lost 6 bases, leaving 4 bases of the junction unmatched. This clone occurred once. Its antigen is currently unknown. The TCR comes from a woman aged 40-49 years in good health and CMV-seropositive. Material for sequencing was PBMCs. The genes are TRBV7-2 and TRBJ2-1; 8 bases line up with TRBD1. CDR3 region: CASSSDRGSYNEQFF. In DNA, the CDR3 is TGTGCCAGCAGTAGCGACAGGGGCTCCTACAATGAGCAGTTCTTC.